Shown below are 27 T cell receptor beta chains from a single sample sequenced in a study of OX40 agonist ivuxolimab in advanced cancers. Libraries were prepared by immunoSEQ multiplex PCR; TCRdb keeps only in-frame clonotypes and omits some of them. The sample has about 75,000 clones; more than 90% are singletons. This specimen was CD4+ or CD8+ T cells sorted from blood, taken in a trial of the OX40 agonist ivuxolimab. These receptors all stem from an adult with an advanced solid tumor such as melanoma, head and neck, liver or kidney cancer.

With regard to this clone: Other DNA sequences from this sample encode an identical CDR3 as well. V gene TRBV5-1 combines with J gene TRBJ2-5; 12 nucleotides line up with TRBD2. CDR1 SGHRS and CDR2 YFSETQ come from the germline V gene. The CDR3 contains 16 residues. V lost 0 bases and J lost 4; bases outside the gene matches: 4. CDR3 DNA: TGCGCCAGCAGCTTGGGGGCTAGCGGGGGGGGAGAGACCCAGTACTTC. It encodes CASSLGASGGGETQYF.

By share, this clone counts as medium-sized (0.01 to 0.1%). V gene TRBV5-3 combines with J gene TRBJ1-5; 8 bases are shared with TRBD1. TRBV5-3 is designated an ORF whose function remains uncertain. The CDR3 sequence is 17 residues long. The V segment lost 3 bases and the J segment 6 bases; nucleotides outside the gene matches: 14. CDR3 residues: CARSSVLTGVMGQPQHF. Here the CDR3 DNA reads TGTGCCAGAAGCTCCGTGTTGACAGGGGTTATGGGTCAGCCCCAGCATTTT.

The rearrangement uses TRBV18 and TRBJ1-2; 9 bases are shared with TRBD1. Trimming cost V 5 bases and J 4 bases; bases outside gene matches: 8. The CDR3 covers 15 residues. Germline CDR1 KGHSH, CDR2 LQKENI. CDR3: CASSALQGAVYGYTF. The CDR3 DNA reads TGTGCCAGCTCAGCGCTACAGGGGGCGGTCTATGGCTACACCTTC.

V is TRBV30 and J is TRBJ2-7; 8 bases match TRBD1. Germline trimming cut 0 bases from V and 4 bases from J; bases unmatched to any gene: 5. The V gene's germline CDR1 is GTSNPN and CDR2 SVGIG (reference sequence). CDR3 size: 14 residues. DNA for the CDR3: TGTGCCTGGAGTGTACCAGGGGGCAGGTACGAGCAGTACTTC. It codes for CAWSVPGGRYEQYF.

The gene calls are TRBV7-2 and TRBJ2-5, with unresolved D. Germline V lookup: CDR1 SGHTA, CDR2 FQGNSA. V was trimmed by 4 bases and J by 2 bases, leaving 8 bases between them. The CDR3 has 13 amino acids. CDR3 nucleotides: TGTGCCAGCAGCTCACCTAATCAAGAGACCCAGTACTTC. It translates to CASSSPNQETQYF.

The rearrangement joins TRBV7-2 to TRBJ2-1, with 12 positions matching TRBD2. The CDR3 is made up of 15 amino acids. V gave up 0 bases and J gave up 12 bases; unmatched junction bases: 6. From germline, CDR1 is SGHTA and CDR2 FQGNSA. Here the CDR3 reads CASSLAPASGGVQFF. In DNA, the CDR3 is TGTGCCAGCAGCTTAGCTCCGGCTAGCGGGGGGGTGCAGTTCTTC. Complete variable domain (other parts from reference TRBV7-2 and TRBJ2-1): GAGVSQSPSNKVTEKGKDVELRCDPISGHTALYWYRQSLGQGLEFLIYFQGNSAPDKSGLPSDRFSAERTGGSVSTLTIQRTQQEDSAVYLCASSLAPASGGVQFFGPGTRLTVL.

The chain's CDR3 is CASTTGFGTNEKLFF. The CDR3 DNA sequence: TGCGCCAGCACTACAGGGTTTGGAACTAATGAAAAACTGTTTTTT. The rearrangement uses TRBV23-1 and TRBJ1-4, with a weak D call TRBD1 (6 bases). TRBV23-1 carries the ORF label, with uncertain function. This CDR3 has 15 amino acids. V lost 7 bases to trimming and J lost 1 base, with 13 bases between them.

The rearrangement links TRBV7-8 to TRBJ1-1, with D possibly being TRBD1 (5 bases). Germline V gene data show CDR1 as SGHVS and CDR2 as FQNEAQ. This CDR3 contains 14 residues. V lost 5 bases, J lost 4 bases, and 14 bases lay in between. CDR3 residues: CASSPSGGSTEAFF. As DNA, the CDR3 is TGTGCCAGCAGCCCGAGCGGGGGTAGCACTGAAGCTTTCTTT.

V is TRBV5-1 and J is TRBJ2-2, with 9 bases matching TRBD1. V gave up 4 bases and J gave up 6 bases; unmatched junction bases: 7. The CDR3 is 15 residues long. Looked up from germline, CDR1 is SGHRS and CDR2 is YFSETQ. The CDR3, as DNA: TGCGCCAGCAGCCCGGGACAGGGTTTCCCCGGGGAGCTGTTTTTT. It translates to CASSPGQGFPGELFF.

CDR3 coding DNA: TGCGCCAGCAGCTTGGCCGTCGAAGAGAGCTACACCTTC. This sequence encodes CASSLAVEESYTF. The chain uses TRBV5-1 and TRBJ1-2; no clear D. This CDR3 region has 13 residues. V shed 0 bases and J shed 9 bases, with 12 bases lying between them. CDR1 and CDR2 (germline): SGHRS, YFSETQ.

The CDR3, as DNA: TGCAGCGTTGTTGCGGGGGCCCTGCAGGCCTACGAGCAGTACTTC. Translating it yields CSVVAGALQAYEQYF. The J gene is TRBJ2-7, the V gene TRBV29-1, with a possible D match to TRBD2 (7 bases). The V end lost 4 bases, the J end lost 2 bases, and 18 bases lay between the germline ends. The V gene's germline CDR1 is SQVTM and CDR2 ANQGSEA. The CDR3 is 15 amino acids.

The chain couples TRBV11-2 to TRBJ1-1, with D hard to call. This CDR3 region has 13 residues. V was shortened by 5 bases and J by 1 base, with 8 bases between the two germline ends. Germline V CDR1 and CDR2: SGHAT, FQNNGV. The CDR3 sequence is CASSQLWNTEAFF. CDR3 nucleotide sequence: TGTGCCAGCAGCCAGCTGTGGAACACTGAAGCTTTCTTT.

For the CDR3, the DNA is TGCGCCAGCAGCCGGGGGGGTGTTGTGACAGGGAACAATGAGCAGTTCTTC. Protein: CASSRGGVVTGNNEQFF. The chain carries TRBV4-1 and TRBJ2-1; the D gene could be TRBD1 or TRBD2 (7 bases each). The V end was cut by 4 bases, the J end by 5 bases, with 21 bases between. Germline CDR1 is MGHRA and CDR2 is YSYEKL. The length of the CDR3 is 17 residues.

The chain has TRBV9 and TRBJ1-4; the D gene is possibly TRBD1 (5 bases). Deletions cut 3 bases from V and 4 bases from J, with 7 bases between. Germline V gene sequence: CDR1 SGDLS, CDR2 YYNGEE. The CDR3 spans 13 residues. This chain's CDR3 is CASSDGHNEKLFF. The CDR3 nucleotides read TGTGCCAGCAGCGACGGACATAATGAAAAACTGTTTTTT.

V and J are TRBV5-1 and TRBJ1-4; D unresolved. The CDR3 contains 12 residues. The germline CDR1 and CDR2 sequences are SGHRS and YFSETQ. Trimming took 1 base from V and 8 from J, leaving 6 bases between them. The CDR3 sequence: CASSLNQEKLFF. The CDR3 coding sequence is TGCGCCAGCAGCTTGAACCAAGAAAAACTGTTTTTT.

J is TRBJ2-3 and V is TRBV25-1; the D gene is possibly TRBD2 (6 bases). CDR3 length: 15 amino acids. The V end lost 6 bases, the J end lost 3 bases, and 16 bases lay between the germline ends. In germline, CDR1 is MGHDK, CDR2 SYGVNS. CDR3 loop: CASRVTGLATDTQYF. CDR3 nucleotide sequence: TGTGCCAGCAGGGTGACGGGGCTAGCGACAGATACGCAGTATTTT.

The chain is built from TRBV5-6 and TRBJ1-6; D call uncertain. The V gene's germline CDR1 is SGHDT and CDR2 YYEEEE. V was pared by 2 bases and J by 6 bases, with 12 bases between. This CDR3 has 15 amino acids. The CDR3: CASSFLRTGNSPLHF. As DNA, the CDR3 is TGTGCCAGCAGCTTTCTCCGGACGGGTAATTCACCCCTCCACTTT.

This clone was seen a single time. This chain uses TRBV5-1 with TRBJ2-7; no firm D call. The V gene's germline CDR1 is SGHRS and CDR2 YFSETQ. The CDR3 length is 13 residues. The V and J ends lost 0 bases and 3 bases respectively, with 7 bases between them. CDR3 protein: CASSLVGIYEQYF. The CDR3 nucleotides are TGCGCCAGCAGCTTGGTCGGAATCTACGAGCAGTACTTC.

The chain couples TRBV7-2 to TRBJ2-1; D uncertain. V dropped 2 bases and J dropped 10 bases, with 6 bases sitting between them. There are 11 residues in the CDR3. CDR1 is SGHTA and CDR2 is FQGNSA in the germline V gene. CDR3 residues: CASSLLTEQFF. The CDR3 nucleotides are TGTGCCAGCAGCTTATTGACGGAGCAGTTCTTC.

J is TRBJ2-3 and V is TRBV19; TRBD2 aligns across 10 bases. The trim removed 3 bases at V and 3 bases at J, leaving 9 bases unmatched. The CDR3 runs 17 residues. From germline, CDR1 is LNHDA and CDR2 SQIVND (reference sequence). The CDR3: CASSIGVASGRTDTQYF. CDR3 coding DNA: TGTGCCAGTAGTATTGGGGTAGCTAGCGGGAGAACAGATACGCAGTATTTT.

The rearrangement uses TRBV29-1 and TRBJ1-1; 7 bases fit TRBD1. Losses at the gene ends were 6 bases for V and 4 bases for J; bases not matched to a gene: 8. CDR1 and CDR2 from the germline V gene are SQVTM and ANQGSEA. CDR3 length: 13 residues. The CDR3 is CSVEPDRVTEAFF. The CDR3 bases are TGCAGCGTAGAACCTGACAGGGTCACTGAAGCTTTCTTT.

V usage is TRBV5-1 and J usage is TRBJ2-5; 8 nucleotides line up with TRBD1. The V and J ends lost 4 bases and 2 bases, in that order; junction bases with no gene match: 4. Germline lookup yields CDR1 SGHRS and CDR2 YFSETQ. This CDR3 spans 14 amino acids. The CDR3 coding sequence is TGCGCCAGCAGCCCAGGGGGCATTCAAGAGACCCAGTACTTC. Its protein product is CASSPGGIQETQYF. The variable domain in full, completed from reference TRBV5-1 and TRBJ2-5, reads KAGVTQTPRYLIKTRGQQVTLSCSPISGHRSVSWYQQTPGQGLQFLFEYFSETQRNKGNFPGRFSGRQFSNSRSEMNVSTLELGDSALYLCASSPGGIQETQYFGPGTRLLVL.

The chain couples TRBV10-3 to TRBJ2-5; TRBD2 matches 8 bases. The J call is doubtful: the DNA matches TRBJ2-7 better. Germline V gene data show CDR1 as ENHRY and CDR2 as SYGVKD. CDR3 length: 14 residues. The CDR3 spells CAISEGTSSYEQYF. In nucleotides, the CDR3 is TGTGCCATCAGTGAGGGGACTAGCTCCTACGAGCAGTACTTC.

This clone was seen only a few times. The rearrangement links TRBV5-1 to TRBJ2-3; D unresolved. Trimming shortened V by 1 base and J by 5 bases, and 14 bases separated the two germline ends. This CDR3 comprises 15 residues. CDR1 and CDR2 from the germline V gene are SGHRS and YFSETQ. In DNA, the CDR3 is TGCGCCAGCAGCTTGTGGGGAAACTCGGGAGATACGCAGTATTTT. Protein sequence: CASSLWGNSGDTQYF.

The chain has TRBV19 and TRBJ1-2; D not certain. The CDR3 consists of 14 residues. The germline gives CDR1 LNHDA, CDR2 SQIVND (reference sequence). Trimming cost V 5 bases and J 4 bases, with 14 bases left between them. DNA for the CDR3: TGTGCCAGTAGTCTGATATTGAACACCTATGGCTACACCTTC. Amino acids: CASSLILNTYGYTF.

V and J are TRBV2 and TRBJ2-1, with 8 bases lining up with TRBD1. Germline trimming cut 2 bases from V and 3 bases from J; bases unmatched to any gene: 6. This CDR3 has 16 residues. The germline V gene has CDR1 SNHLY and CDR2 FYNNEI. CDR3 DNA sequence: TGTGCCAGCAGTGAATGGGGACAGGAGCTCTACAATGAGCAGTTCTTC. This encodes CASSEWGQELYNEQFF.

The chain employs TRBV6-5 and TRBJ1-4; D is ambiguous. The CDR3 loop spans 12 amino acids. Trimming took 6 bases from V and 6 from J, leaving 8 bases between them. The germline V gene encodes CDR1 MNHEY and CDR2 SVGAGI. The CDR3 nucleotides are TGTGCCAGCAGAGACCGGGATGAAAAACTGTTTTTT. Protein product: CASRDRDEKLFF.